The text below deals with one T cell receptor (beta chain). Study processing details: It was from reference gene primer amplification that nucleated cell counts were estimated. Sequencing used immunoSEQ multiplex PCR; TCRdb keeps in-frame clones, though not all of them. Clone size and V and J calls were adopted from that table, with D and trimming inferred from the DNA. The sample has around 170,000 clones, around 72% seen once. The data originate from a study of blood T cell repertoires in COVID-19. For the study at large: The United States, Italy and Spain supplied acute and convalescent COVID-19 samples. PBMCs, B-cell-depleted T cells, or T cells were the source of the cDNA or gDNA that made up the material.

The CDR3 covers 15 residues. Germline lookup yields CDR1 SGHNT and CDR2 YYREEE (reference sequence). The V and J ends lost 3 bases and 5 bases respectively, with 16 bases between them. The material sequenced was peripheral blood. The sequence was collected from an elderly woman with acute or convalescent COVID-19. The genes are TRBV5-4 and TRBJ2-3; D is perhaps TRBD2 (6 bases). The CDR3 is CASSSGGPLGDTQYF. The DNA of the CDR3 is TGTGCCAGCAGCTCCGGAGGGCCCCTTGGAGATACGCAGTATTTT.